This T cell receptor beta chain was sequenced in a study of cytomegalovirus exposure and HLA in healthy donors. Broader study findings: Researchers reportedly found TCR beta sequences accurately predicted most subjects' HLA-A and HLA-B alleles. Rates of TCR association differed by HLA locus in a later analysis, with DRB1 highest and HLA-C lowest.

Amplification used 60 Vbeta primers and 13 Jbeta primers. Libraries were prepared by immunoSEQ multiplex PCR; TCRdb keeps only in-frame clonotypes and omits some of them. The sample has about 180,000 clones; roughly 84% are singletons. The CDR3 is 13 residues long. Germline CDR1 reads SGHRS; CDR2 reads YFSETQ. The V gene end was trimmed by 4 bases and the J gene end by 5 bases; junction bases not matched to a gene: 5. Comment on this clone: What it recognizes is unknown.

This clonotype originated in a man aged 25-40 years in good health and CMV-seronegative. J is TRBJ2-5 and V is TRBV5-1; 7 nucleotides line up with TRBD1. Sequenced material: PBMCs. The DNA for the CDR3 is TGCGCCAGCAGCAAGACAGGGACGGAGACCCAGTACTTC. Amino acids: CASSKTGTETQYF. Together with reference TRBV5-1 and TRBJ2-5, the CDR3 gives the full variable domain: KAGVTQTPRYLIKTRGQQVTLSCSPISGHRSVSWYQQTPGQGLQFLFEYFSETQRNKGNFPGRFSGRQFSNSRSEMNVSTLELGDSALYLCASSKTGTETQYFGPGTRLLVL.